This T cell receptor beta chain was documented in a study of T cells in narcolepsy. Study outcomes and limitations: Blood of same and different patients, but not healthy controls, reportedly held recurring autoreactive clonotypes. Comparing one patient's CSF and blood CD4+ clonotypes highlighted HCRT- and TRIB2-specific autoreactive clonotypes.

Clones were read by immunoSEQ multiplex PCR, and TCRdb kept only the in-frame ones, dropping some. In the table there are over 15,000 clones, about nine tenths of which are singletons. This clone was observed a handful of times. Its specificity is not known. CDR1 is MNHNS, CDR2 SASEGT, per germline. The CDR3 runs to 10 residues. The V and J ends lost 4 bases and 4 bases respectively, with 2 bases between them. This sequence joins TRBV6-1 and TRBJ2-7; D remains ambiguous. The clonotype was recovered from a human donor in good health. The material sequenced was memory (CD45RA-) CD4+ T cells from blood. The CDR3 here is CASSGYEQYF. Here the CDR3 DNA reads TGTGCCAGCAGTGGGTACGAGCAGTACTTC.